Below are 15 T cell receptor beta chains sequenced from a single sample in a study of lymphopenia after photon versus proton radiotherapy. Profiling relied on immunoSEQ multiplex PCR, and the TCRdb table lists in-frame clones only, not all of them. This sample has around 64,000 clones, with roughly nine tenths found just once. The sequenced sample was peripheral blood, obtained from a patient treated with proton-based radiotherapy. Receptor source: a man of 80 years or more with esophageal cancer.

The genes are TRBV4-1 and TRBJ2-7, with TRBD1 matching 9 bases. The CDR3 covers 15 residues. Unmatched junction bases numbered 7, after V lost 4 bases and J lost 3 bases. Germline values: CDR1 MGHRA, CDR2 YSYEKL. The CDR3 protein is CASSPGQGGDYEQYF. Here the CDR3 DNA reads TGCGCCAGCAGCCCGGGACAGGGAGGTGACTACGAGCAGTACTTC.

The rearrangement uses TRBV7-2 and TRBJ2-6; TRBD2 aligns across 10 bases. CDR1 and CDR2 from the germline V gene are SGHTA and FQGNSA. The CDR3 spans 18 residues. Unmatched junction bases numbered 4, after V lost 2 bases and J lost 0 bases. For the CDR3, the DNA is TGTGCCAGCAGCTTAAGGGGACTAGCGCTCTCTGGGGCCAACGTCCTGACTTTC. It codes for CASSLRGLALSGANVLTF.

The table lists this clone with a few counts. V and J are TRBV7-9 and TRBJ1-1; D not resolved. Germline V gives CDR1 SEHNR, CDR2 FQNEAQ (reference sequence). The CDR3 consists of 12 residues. Trimming cost V 4 bases and J 3 bases, with 6 bases left between them. The CDR3 bases are TGTGCCAGCAGCTCGGGGTACACTGAAGCTTTCTTT. Translated, it gives CASSSGYTEAFF.

This clone turned up a few times. This CDR3 is CASSLEGRGSDTQYF. CDR3 nucleotides: TGTGCCAGCAGTTTAGAGGGCAGGGGTTCCGATACGCAGTATTTT. V gene TRBV27 combines with J gene TRBJ2-3, with D perhaps TRBD1 (6 bases). This CDR3 is built from 15 residues. Trimming removed 2 bases from V and 6 bases from J, with 15 bases in between. Looked up from germline, CDR1 is MNHEY and CDR2 is SMNVEV (reference sequence).

This chain uses TRBV7-2 with TRBJ2-5, with TRBD1 identical over 10 bases. The better agreement between TRBJ2-7 and the DNA end casts doubt on the J call. Germline lookup yields CDR1 SGHTA and CDR2 FQGNSA. CDR3 length: 15 amino acids. The CDR3 loop is CASSPMGQGPYEQYF. CDR3 sequence (DNA): TGTGCCAGCAGCCCGATGGGACAGGGGCCCTACGAGCAGTACTTC.

The V gene is TRBV6-6, the J gene TRBJ1-5; no firm D call. The CDR3 covers 12 residues. Per germline, CDR1 MNHNY and CDR2 SVGAGI (reference sequence). Trimming stripped 6 bases from V and 5 bases from J, with 8 bases between. DNA of the CDR3: TGTGCCAGCAGGACCTTGGATCAGCCCCAGCATTTT. Translation gives CASRTLDQPQHF.

This chain joins TRBV7-2 and TRBJ1-5, with 8 nucleotides matching TRBD1. J gave up 6 bases and V 1 base, and 5 bases lay outside the gene matches. This CDR3 spans 15 amino acids. The germline V gene encodes CDR1 SGHTA and CDR2 FQGNSA. CDR3 coding DNA: TGTGCCAGCAGCTTAGATGTAGGGACAGGTCAGCCCCAGCATTTT. Protein product: CASSLDVGTGQPQHF.

This rearrangement joins TRBV7-6 to TRBJ2-7, with TRBD1 matching over 8 bases. From germline, CDR1 is SGHVS and CDR2 FNYEAQ. CDR3 length: 14 residues. V shed 3 bases, J shed 4 bases, and the junction held 5 bases outside the gene matches. CDR3 region: CASSFGQGSYEQYF. The CDR3 DNA sequence: TGTGCCAGCAGCTTCGGACAGGGCTCGTACGAGCAGTACTTC.

This clone was counted a few times. The J gene is TRBJ1-1, the V gene TRBV27; D is uncertain. This CDR3 region has 15 residues. Germline V gives CDR1 MNHEY, CDR2 SMNVEV (reference sequence). The V and J ends lost 5 bases and 4 bases respectively, with 17 bases between them. The CDR3 loop reads CASSPTPPRGTEAFF. DNA of the CDR3: TGTGCCAGCAGTCCGACGCCCCCGCGAGGCACTGAAGCTTTCTTT.

This chain connects TRBV7-2 to TRBJ1-2, with a tentative D call TRBD1 (5 bases). From germline, CDR1 is SGHTA and CDR2 FQGNSA. There are 12 residues in the CDR3. Trimming removed 3 bases at V and 12 bases at J, with 14 bases between. CDR3 nucleotides: TGTGCCAGCAGCTTCTACCGGGACTCTAACACCTTC. As protein: CASSFYRDSNTF.

The J gene is TRBJ1-2, the V gene TRBV7-2; D perhaps matches TRBD1 (6 bases). The length of the CDR3 is 15 residues. V shed 6 bases and J shed 4 bases, with 18 bases lying between them. The germline gives CDR1 SGHTA, CDR2 FQGNSA. Here the CDR3 reads CASSHTGISGYGYTF. DNA for the CDR3: TGTGCCAGCAGTCACACAGGGATATCAGGCTATGGCTACACCTTC.

This rearrangement joins TRBV30 to TRBJ1-4, with D possibly matching TRBD1 (6 bases). Germline loops: CDR1 GTSNPN, CDR2 SVGIG (reference sequence). V dropped 2 bases and J dropped 1 base, with 11 bases sitting between them. The CDR3 consists of 15 residues. CDR3 residues: CAWSPKTGTNEKLFF. The CDR3 nucleotides read TGTGCCTGGAGTCCTAAGACAGGAACTAATGAAAAACTGTTTTTT.

The J gene is TRBJ2-1, the V gene TRBV7-2; D possibly uses TRBD1 or TRBD2 (6 bases each). This CDR3 is built from 14 residues. CDR1 and CDR2 from the germline V gene are SGHTA and FQGNSA. V was trimmed by 5 bases and J by 7 bases, leaving 15 bases between them. The CDR3 is CASSGGWTDNEQFF. In nucleotides, the CDR3 is TGTGCCAGCAGCGGGGGGTGGACAGATAATGAGCAGTTCTTC.

This clone was counted only a few times. The rearrangement uses TRBV11-2 and TRBJ2-7; tentative D call: TRBD1 (5 bases). The germline gives CDR1 SGHAT, CDR2 FQNNGV. V lost 5 bases and J 2 bases, leaving 13 bases between the germline ends. The CDR3 consists of 14 residues. For the CDR3, the DNA is TGTGCCAGCAGCCAGACAGAGACTCCCTACGAGCAGTACTTC. Translated, it gives CASSQTETPYEQYF.

The V gene is TRBV6-5, the J gene TRBJ2-7; no clear D. This CDR3 is built from 15 residues. Trimming removed 6 bases from V and 0 bases from J, with 15 bases in between. Germline V lookup: CDR1 MNHEY, CDR2 SVGAGI. CDR3 nucleotides: TGTGCCAGCAGACGAGACACCTTATCCTCCTACGAGCAGTACTTC. Its protein is CASRRDTLSSYEQYF.